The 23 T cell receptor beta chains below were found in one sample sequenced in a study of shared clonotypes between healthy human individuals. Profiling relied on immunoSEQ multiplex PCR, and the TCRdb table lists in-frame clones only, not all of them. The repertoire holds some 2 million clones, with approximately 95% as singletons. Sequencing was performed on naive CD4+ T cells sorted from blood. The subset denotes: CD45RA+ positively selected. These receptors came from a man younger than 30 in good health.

In DNA form, the CDR3 reads TGTGCCAGCAGCTTACGGCAGGGTGCTTATGGCTACACCTTC. This codes for CASSLRQGAYGYTF. The rearrangement links TRBV13 to TRBJ1-2; D may be TRBD1 (5 bases). The CDR3 is 14 residues long. Looked up from germline, CDR1 is PRHDT and CDR2 is FYEKMQ (reference sequence). The V gene lost 2 bases and the J gene lost 5 bases, with 12 bases spanning the gap.

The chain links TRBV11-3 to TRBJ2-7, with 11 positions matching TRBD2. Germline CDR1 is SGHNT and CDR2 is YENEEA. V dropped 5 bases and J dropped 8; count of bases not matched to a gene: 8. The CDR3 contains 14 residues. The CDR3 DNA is TGTGCCAGCAGCCAGACTAGCGGGATCGACAAGCAGTACTTC. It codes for CASSQTSGIDKQYF.

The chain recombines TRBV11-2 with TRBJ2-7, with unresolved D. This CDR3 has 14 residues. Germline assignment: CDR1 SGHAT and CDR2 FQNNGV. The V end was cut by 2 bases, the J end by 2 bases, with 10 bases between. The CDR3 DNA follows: TGTGCCAGCAGCTTATGGCCAGAGCCCTACGAGCAGTACTTC. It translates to CASSLWPEPYEQYF.

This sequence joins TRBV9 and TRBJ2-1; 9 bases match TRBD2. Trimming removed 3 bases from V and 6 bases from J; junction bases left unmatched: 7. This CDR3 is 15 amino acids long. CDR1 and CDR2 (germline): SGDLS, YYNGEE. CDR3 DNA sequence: TGTGCCAGCAGCGGCATTAGCGGGAGCACCAATGAGCAGTTCTTC. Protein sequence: CASSGISGSTNEQFF.

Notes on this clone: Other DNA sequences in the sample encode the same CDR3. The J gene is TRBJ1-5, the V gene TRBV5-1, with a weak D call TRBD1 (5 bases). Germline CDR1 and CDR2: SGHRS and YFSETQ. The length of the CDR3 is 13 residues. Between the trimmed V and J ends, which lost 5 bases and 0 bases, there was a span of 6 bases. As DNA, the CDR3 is TGCGCCAGCAGGGGGGATAGCAATCAGCCCCAGCATTTT. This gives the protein CASRGDSNQPQHF.

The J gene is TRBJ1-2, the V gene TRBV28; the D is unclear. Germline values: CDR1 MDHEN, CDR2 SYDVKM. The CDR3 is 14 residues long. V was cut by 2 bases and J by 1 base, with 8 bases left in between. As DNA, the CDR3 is TGTGCCAGCAGTTTACCAGGAAATAACTATGGCTACACCTTC. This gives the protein CASSLPGNNYGYTF.

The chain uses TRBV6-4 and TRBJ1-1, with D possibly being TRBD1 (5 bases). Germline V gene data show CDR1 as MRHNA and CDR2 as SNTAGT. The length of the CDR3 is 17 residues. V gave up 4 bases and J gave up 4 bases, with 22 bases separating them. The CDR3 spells CASSASYGRAIGTEAFF. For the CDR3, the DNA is TGTGCCAGCAGTGCATCGTACGGCAGGGCGATAGGCACTGAAGCTTTCTTT.

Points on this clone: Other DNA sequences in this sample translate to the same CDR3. CDR3 sequence reads: CAISESVGEAFF. The CDR3 DNA follows: TGTGCCATCAGTGAGTCGGTTGGCGAAGCTTTCTTT. The rearrangement links TRBV10-3 to TRBJ1-1; unclear D gene. Germline V CDR1 and CDR2: ENHRY, SYGVKD. Trimming took off 0 bases at V and 8 bases at J, with 7 bases between the two ends. The length of the CDR3 is 12 residues.

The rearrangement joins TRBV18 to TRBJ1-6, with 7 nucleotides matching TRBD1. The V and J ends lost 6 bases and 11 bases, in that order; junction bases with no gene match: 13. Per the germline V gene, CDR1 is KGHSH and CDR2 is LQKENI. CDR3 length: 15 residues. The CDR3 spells CASSLSDREGAPLHF. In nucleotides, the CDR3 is TGTGCCAGCTCCCTTTCTGACAGGGAGGGAGCACCCCTCCACTTT.

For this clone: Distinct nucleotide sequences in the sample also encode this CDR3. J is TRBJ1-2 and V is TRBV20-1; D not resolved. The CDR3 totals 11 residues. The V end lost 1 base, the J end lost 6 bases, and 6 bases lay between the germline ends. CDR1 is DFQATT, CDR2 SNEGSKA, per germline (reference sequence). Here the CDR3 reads CSARGRDGYTF. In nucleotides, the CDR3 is TGCAGTGCTAGAGGCCGGGATGGCTACACCTTC.

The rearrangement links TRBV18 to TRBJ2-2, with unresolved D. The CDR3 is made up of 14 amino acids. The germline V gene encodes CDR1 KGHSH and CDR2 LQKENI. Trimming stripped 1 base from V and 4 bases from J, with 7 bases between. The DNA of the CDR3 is TGTGCCAGCTCACCACTCTCCTCCACCGGGGAGCTGTTTTTT. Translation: CASSPLSSTGELFF.

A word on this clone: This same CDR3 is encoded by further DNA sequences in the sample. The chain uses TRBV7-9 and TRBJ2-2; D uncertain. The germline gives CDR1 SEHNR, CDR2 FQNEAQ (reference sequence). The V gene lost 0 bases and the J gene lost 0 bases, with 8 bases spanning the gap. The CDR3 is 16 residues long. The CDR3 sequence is CASSLAGTSNTGELFF. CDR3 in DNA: TGTGCCAGCAGCTTAGCGGGCACCTCGAACACCGGGGAGCTGTTTTTT.

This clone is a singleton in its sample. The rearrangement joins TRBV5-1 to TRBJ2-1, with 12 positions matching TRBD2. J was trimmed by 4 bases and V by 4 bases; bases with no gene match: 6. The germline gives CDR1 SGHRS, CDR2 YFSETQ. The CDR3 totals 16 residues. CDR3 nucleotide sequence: TGCGCCAGCAGCCCCGAACTAGCGGGGGGATACAATGAGCAGTTCTTC. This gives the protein CASSPELAGGYNEQFF.

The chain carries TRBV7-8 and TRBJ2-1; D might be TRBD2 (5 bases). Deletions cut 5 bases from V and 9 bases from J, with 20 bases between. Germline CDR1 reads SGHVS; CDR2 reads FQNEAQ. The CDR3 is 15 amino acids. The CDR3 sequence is CASSQTSPYGGEQFF. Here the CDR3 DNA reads TGTGCCAGCAGCCAAACTTCGCCCTACGGAGGTGAGCAGTTCTTC.

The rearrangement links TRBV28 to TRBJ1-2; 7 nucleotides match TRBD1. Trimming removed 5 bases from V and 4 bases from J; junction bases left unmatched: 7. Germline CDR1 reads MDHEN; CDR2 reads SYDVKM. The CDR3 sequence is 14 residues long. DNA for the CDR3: TGTGCCAGCAGTGGACAGGAAAGGGGCTATGGCTACACCTTC. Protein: CASSGQERGYGYTF.

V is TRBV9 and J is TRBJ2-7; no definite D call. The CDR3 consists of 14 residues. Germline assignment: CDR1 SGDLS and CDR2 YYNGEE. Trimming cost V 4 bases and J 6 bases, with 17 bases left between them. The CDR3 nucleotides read TGTGCCAGCAGCCCGATGGGGAAAGGGTCCGAGCAGTACTTC. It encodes CASSPMGKGSEQYF.

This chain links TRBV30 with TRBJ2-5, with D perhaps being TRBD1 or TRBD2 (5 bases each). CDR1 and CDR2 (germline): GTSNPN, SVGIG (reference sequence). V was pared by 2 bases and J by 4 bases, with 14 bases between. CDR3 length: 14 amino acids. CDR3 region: CAWSPGTNLETQYF. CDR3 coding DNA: TGTGCCTGGAGTCCCGGGACCAATCTAGAGACCCAGTACTTC.

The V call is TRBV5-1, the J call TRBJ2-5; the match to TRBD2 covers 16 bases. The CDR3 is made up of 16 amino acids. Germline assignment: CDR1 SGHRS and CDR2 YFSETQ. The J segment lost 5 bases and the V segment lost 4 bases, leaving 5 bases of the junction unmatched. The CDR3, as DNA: TGCGCCAGCAGCATGGGACTAGCGGGGGGGCCGGAGACCCAGTACTTC. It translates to CASSMGLAGGPETQYF.

The CDR3, as DNA: TGTGCTGAAGGGACAGATATGACCGGGGAGCTGTTTTTT. The encoded protein is CAEGTDMTGELFF. The chain employs TRBV6-4 and TRBJ2-2, with 7 bases lining up with TRBD1. Per germline, CDR1 MRHNA and CDR2 SNTAGT. This CDR3 contains 13 residues.

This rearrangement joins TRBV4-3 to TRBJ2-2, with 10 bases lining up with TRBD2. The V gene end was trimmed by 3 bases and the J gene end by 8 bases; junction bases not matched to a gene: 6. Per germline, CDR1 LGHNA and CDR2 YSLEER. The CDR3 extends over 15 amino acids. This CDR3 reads CASSQASGRTGELFF. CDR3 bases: TGCGCCAGCAGCCAGGCTAGCGGGAGAACGGGGGAGCTGTTTTTT.

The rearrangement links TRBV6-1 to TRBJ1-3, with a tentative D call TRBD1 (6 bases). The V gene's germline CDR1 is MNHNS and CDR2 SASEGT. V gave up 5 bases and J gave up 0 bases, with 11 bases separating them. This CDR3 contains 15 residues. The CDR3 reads CASSQGLSSGNTIYF. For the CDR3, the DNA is TGTGCCAGCAGTCAGGGGCTGAGCTCTGGAAACACCATATATTTT.

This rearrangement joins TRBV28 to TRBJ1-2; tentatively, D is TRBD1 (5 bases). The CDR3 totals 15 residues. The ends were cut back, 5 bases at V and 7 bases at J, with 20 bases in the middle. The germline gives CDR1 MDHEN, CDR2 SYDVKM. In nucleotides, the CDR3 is TGTGCCAGCAGTCCCTACGGGGAGGGGACGACTGGCTACACCTTC. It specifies CASSPYGEGTTGYTF.

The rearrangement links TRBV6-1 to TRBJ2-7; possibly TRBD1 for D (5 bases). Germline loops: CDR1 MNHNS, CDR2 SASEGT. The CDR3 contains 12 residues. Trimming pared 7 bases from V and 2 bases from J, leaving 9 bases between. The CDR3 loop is CASTQGAYEQYF. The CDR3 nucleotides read TGTGCCAGCACCCAAGGGGCCTACGAGCAGTACTTC.